One sample yielded the 13 T cell receptor delta chains listed below, sequenced in a study of γδ T cells in repeated Plasmodium falciparum infection. TCRdb re-called the multiplex PCR reads with CATT. The sample holds 90,000 to 95,000 delta-chain clones, 0.75% to 1% seen once. Flow sorting of PBMC yielded separate Vgamma9/Vdelta2+ and Vdelta2-negative gammadelta T cell populations for bulk repertoire analysis. The sequenced sample consisted of gamma-delta T cells from blood. The receptors originated from a pool of human donors (malaria-infected and uninfected, not separated).

Concerning this clone: TCRdb assigns this DNA the protein of a much larger clone, which departs from its translation at residue 13; this likely reflects a read error, and the protein shown comes from translating the DNA. The chain combines TRDV2 with TRDJ1; no clear D. TCRdb carries no J gene annotation; the J gene was assigned here by matching the DNA with germline. Germline CDR1 and CDR2: GEAIGNYY and EKD. The CDR3 is 18 amino acids. Trimming took off 3 bases at V and 3 bases at J, with 25 bases between the two ends. The CDR3 DNA is TGTGCCTGTGACGTCGTCGGGGCCCTCAGATTCAACGCCGATAAACTCATCTTT. This sequence encodes CACDVVGALRFNADKLIF.

Concerning this clone itself: The protein TCRdb lists belongs to a much larger clone and differs from this DNA's translation at residue 7, which points to a read error; the protein shown is made from the DNA. The same CDR3 also results from other DNA sequences found in this sample. V and J are TRDV3 and TRDJ1, with D maybe TRDD3 (5 bases). Germline CDR1 and CDR2: TVYSNPD and GDNSRS (reference sequence). This CDR3 spans 19 amino acids. Trimming removed 5 bases at V and 1 base at J, with 32 bases between. The CDR3 nucleotides read TGTGCCATACGTGCTCATCCTGAATTGTGCGAAAGTGCCACCGATAAACTCATCTTT. Translating it yields CAIRAHPELCESATDKLIF.

This clone turned up a few times. The protein TCRdb gives is from a much larger clone and does not agree with this DNA's translation at residue 12, likely a read error; the protein shown here comes from the DNA. The J gene is TRDJ1, the V gene TRDV2, with TRDD3 identical over 9 bases. TCRdb supplies no J gene; here it was assigned by aligning the nucleotide sequence to germline. Unmatched junction bases numbered 10, after V lost 0 bases and J lost 6 bases. Germline assignment: CDR1 GEAIGNYY and CDR2 EKD. The CDR3 is 16 residues long. CDR3 residues: CACDTGLGDTINKLIF. CDR3 nucleotides: TGTGCCTGTGACACCGGACTGGGGGACACTATCAATAAACTCATCTTT.

A remark on this clone: The protein TCRdb gives is from a much larger clone and does not agree with this DNA's translation at residue 12, likely a read error; the protein shown here comes from the DNA. The V gene is TRDV1, the J gene TRDJ1; perhaps TRDD3 as D (6 bases). This CDR3 is 19 amino acids long. Trimming shortened V by 5 bases and J by 0 bases, and 25 bases separated the two germline ends. CDR1 is TSWWSYY, CDR2 QGS, per germline. CDR3 coding DNA: TGTGCTCTTGGGTCCTTCATCCGGGGATTCCGATTGTACACCGATAAACTCATCTTT. This codes for CALGSFIRGFRLYTDKLIF.

On this clone itself: The translation of this DNA and the TCRdb protein of a much larger clone differ at residue 14, probably owing to a read error; the protein shown here is translated from the DNA. CDR3 loop: CALGEIAQVVPHTNKLIF. CDR3 DNA sequence: TGTGCTCTTGGGGAAATTGCTCAAGTCGTCCCCCACACCAATAAACTCATCTTT. The J gene is TRDJ1, the V gene TRDV1, with D unclear. As TCRdb names no J gene, one was assigned here on the basis of a DNA match to germline. This CDR3 spans 18 amino acids. The germline V gene has CDR1 TSWWSYY and CDR2 QGS.

This clone was recorded many times. The TCRdb record carries a much larger clone's protein, which differs from this DNA's translation at residue 7; a read error is the likely cause, and the protein listed here is the DNA translation. The gene calls are TRAV38-2/DV8 and TRDJ1; D may be TRDD2 (5 bases). TCRdb offers no J gene call, so here the DNA was matched to germline to obtain one. CDR1 is TSESDYY and CDR2 is QEAYKQQN in the germline V gene. Trimming stripped 5 bases from V and 0 bases from J, with 20 bases between. The CDR3 runs 17 residues. CDR3 sequence reads: CAYSDRALHSNTDKLIF. DNA for the CDR3: TGTGCTTATAGCGACCGAGCCCTTCACTCTAACACCGATAAACTCATCTTT.

This clone is medium-sized by share. Other DNA variants within this sample encode the same CDR3. DNA of the CDR3: TGTGCCTGTGACACCGTAATGTACACCGATAAACTCATCTTT. It specifies CACDTVMYTDKLIF. V and J are TRDV2 and TRDJ1, with D uncertain. Trimming pared 0 bases from V and 0 bases from J, leaving 7 bases between. The CDR3 consists of 14 residues. Germline V gives CDR1 GEAIGNYY, CDR2 EKD.

This clone was counted between two and nine times. TCRdb's entry gives the protein of a much larger clone, which mismatches this DNA's translation at residue 14, likely from a read error; the protein reported here is translated from the DNA. This chain connects TRDV1 to TRDJ1; D remains unclear. TCRdb is silent on the J gene; assignment here came from matching the DNA to germline. This CDR3 has 18 amino acids. The germline CDR1 and CDR2 sequences are TSWWSYY and QGS. The CDR3 DNA reads as TGTGCTCTTGGGGAACCCCCCACCGGTGGAACTTACACCGGTAAACTCATCTTT. Encoded protein: CALGEPPTGGTYTGKLIF.

This clone was seen a handful of times. Given a far larger clone just one base away, this is likely a sequencing read error. Other nucleotide sequences in the sample specify the same CDR3. The V gene is given as TRDV2, and no J gene call is available. The germline V gene has CDR1 GEAIGNYY and CDR2 EKD. The CDR3 runs 12 residues. DNA for the CDR3: TGTGCCTGCCGGACACGGACCGATAAACTTATCTTT. This gives the protein CACRTRTDKLIF.

This clone appeared a few times. The protein held in TCRdb is that of a much larger clone and does not match this DNA's translation at residue 17, likely because of a read error; the protein shown is translated from the DNA. No J gene call was made, and the V gene is TRDV1; TRDD3, the table's D call, lacks a check against the DNA. The CDR3 is 18 residues long. CDR1 is TSWWSYY, CDR2 QGS, per germline. In DNA form, the CDR3 reads TGTGCTCTTGGGGAAGGGGTCCCACTGGGGGATACAACTAGAAAACTCACCTTT. This codes for CALGEGVPLGDTTRKLTF.

In its sample, this clone was seen a few times. This DNA's translation and the protein TCRdb lists, from a much larger clone, do not match at residue 13, likely due to a read error; the protein shown is translated from the DNA. The chain recombines TRDV2 with TRDJ1, with 7 bases lining up with TRDD3. TCRdb does not report a J gene; here it was assigned by matching the DNA to germline references. CDR1 and CDR2 from the germline V gene are GEAIGNYY and EKD. The CDR3 has 16 amino acids. In nucleotides, the CDR3 is TGTGCCTGTGACACCGTAGGGGTGGGGGACACCGATAGACTCATCTTT. Amino acid sequence: CACDTVGVGDTDRLIF.

Regarding this clone: TCRdb records a much larger clone's protein for this DNA, with a difference at residue 13 that likely arises from a read error; the protein given is the translation of the DNA. The gene calls are TRDV2 and TRDJ1, with 7 bases identical to TRDD3. TCRdb records no J gene; here it was assigned by comparing the DNA to germline. Germline values: CDR1 GEAIGNYY, CDR2 EKD. The CDR3 covers 16 residues. CDR3 sequence reads: CACDTRAGGCDDRLIF. The CDR3 bases are TGTGCCTGTGACACTCGGGCAGGGGGATGCGACGATAGACTCATCTTT.

As concerns this clone: The protein held in TCRdb is that of a much larger clone and does not match this DNA's translation at residue 10, likely because of a read error; the protein shown is translated from the DNA. The rearrangement uses TRDV2 and TRDJ1, with D possibly being TRDD3 (5 bases). The J gene, missing from TCRdb, was assigned here through DNA to germline matching. This CDR3 contains 21 residues. Germline values: CDR1 GEAIGNYY, CDR2 EKD. V lost 0 bases and J 7 bases, leaving 35 bases between the germline ends. Here the CDR3 DNA reads TGTGCCTGTGACACCGATAACGGTTCTGAGGATTGCGGCCATCCCCTGGGTAAACTCATCTTT. Translating it yields CACDTDNGSEDCGHPLGKLIF.